Presented here are 24 T cell receptor beta chains from one specimen sequenced in a study of control samples from healthy donors and cancer patients (dated by TCRdb to the early 2020s). Library preparation used the immunoSEQ multiplex PCR assay. In TCRdb, the immuneACCESS table is reduced to in-frame sequences with V and J assigned. These tables do not hold every clone; where another copy was compared, an unresolved V gene accounts for under half, and the others remain unexplained. The sample records roughly 63,000 clones, roughly 90% of which are singletons. Of the sample, approximately 1.5% falls within the top ten clones. Material: PBMCs. These TCRs come from a man aged 35 to 55 with colorectal cancer.

The chain links TRBV18 to TRBJ1-4; possible D gene TRBD1, 5 bases. The CDR3 totals 16 residues. Germline CDR1 reads KGHSH; CDR2 reads LQKENI. V lost 1 base and J lost 2, with 11 bases in between. For the CDR3, the DNA is TGTGCCAGCTCACCACGGACGGGGGAGACTAATGAAAAACTGTTTTTT. This gives the protein CASSPRTGETNEKLFF. The complete variable domain, with remaining parts taken from reference TRBV18 and TRBJ1-4, reads NAGVMQNPRHLVRRRGQEARLRCSPMKGHSHVYWYRQLPEEGLKFMVYLQKENIIDESGMPKERFSAEFPKEGPSILRIQQVVRGDSAAYFCASSPRTGETNEKLFFGSGTQLSVL.

The chain employs TRBV27 and TRBJ2-1; no reliable D call. Germline CDR1 reads MNHEY; CDR2 reads SMNVEV (reference sequence). Trimming pared 3 bases from V and 3 bases from J, leaving 12 bases between. CDR3 length: 15 amino acids. The CDR3 DNA follows: TGTGCCAGCAGTTTGAGGAGAAACGACTACAATGAGCAGTTCTTC. It codes for CASSLRRNDYNEQFF.

The V call is TRBV11-2, the J call TRBJ2-3; 11 positions agree with TRBD2. The germline V gene has CDR1 SGHAT and CDR2 FQNNGV. V shed 1 base and J 7 bases; nucleotides not matched to a gene: 7. CDR3 size: 16 residues. The CDR3 region has the DNA TGTGCCAGCAGCTTAGCGGTTAGCGGGGGGGCCCATACGCAGTATTTT. This sequence encodes CASSLAVSGGAHTQYF. Combining the CDR3 with reference TRBV11-2 and TRBJ2-3 gives the whole variable domain EAGVAQSPRYKIIEKRQSVAFWCNPISGHATLYWYQQILGQGPKLLIQFQNNGVVDDSQLPKDRFSAERLKGVDSTLKIQPAKLEDSAVYLCASSLAVSGGAHTQYFGPGTRLTVL.

The CDR3 reads CASSLGGLAGVGETQYF. CDR3 bases: TGTGCCAGCAGCTTGGGAGGACTAGCGGGGGTTGGGGAGACCCAGTACTTC. The genes are TRBV5-4 and TRBJ2-5; 13 positions agree with TRBD2. Germline V gene sequence: CDR1 SGHNT, CDR2 YYREEE (reference sequence). V was pared by 0 bases and J by 5 bases, with 7 bases of the junction left unmatched. The CDR3 extends over 17 amino acids.

The chain couples TRBV19 to TRBJ2-1, with TRBD2 matching over 15 bases. The CDR3 loop spans 18 amino acids. With 5 bases clipped from V and 2 bases from J, the junction kept 7 bases outside the gene matches. Germline V CDR1 and CDR2: LNHDA, SQIVND (reference sequence). Here the CDR3 reads CASSSRGLAGGPYNEQFF. The CDR3 DNA sequence: TGTGCCAGTAGTTCTAGAGGACTAGCGGGGGGGCCCTACAATGAGCAGTTCTTC.

The chain is built from TRBV19 and TRBJ1-2, with 9 bases lining up with TRBD1. The CDR3 is 16 amino acids. The J segment lost 4 bases and the V segment lost 4 bases, leaving 10 bases of the junction unmatched. Looked up from germline, CDR1 is LNHDA and CDR2 is SQIVND (reference sequence). The CDR3 DNA follows: TGTGCCAGTAGTAAAGAACCACAGGGGGCGGCCTATGGCTACACCTTC. Translated, it gives CASSKEPQGAAYGYTF.

V and J are TRBV3-1 (or the pseudogene TRBV3-2) and TRBJ1-3, with D uncertain. This CDR3 has 12 amino acids. Deletions cut 3 bases from V and 4 bases from J, with 4 bases between. Germline-derived CDR1 and CDR2 are LGHDT and YNNKEL (reference sequence). DNA for the CDR3: TGTGCCAGCAGCCAGGTCGGAAACACCATATATTTT. Translating it yields CASSQVGNTIYF.

The chain has TRBV4-2 and TRBJ2-3, with a possible D match to TRBD2 (6 bases). This CDR3 spans 17 amino acids. V dropped 3 bases and J dropped 0 bases, with 16 bases sitting between them. Germline V lookup: CDR1 LGHNA, CDR2 YNFKEQ. The CDR3 loop reads CASSQRTPGGSTDTQYF. CDR3 in DNA: TGTGCCAGCAGCCAGAGAACCCCCGGGGGAAGCACAGATACGCAGTATTTT.

The genes are TRBV5-1 and TRBJ2-3; D remains ambiguous. Per germline, CDR1 SGHRS and CDR2 YFSETQ. V was trimmed by 0 bases and J by 6 bases, leaving 5 bases between them. This CDR3 spans 12 amino acids. CDR3 DNA: TGCGCCAGCAGCTTGGTCTTGGATACGCAGTATTTT. Its translation: CASSLVLDTQYF. The variable domain in full, completed from reference TRBV5-1 and TRBJ2-3, reads KAGVTQTPRYLIKTRGQQVTLSCSPISGHRSVSWYQQTPGQGLQFLFEYFSETQRNKGNFPGRFSGRQFSNSRSEMNVSTLELGDSALYLCASSLVLDTQYFGPGTRLTVL.

This clone appeared a few times. Other DNA variants within this sample encode the same CDR3. V and J are TRBV18 and TRBJ1-5; D unclear. Germline V gives CDR1 KGHSH, CDR2 LQKENI. The length of the CDR3 is 12 residues. Trimming took off 0 bases at V and 4 bases at J, with 1 base between the two ends. The CDR3, as DNA: TGTGCCAGCTCACCACCGAATCAGCCCCAGCATTTT. This sequence encodes CASSPPNQPQHF.

This rearrangement joins TRBV5-4 to TRBJ2-5; D is perhaps TRBD2 (5 bases). Per the germline V gene, CDR1 is SGHNT and CDR2 is YYREEE (reference sequence). This CDR3 has 13 residues. The V gene lost 4 bases and the J gene lost 0 bases, with 7 bases spanning the gap. CDR3 DNA: TGTGCCAGCAGCCTGACTAACCAAGAGACCCAGTACTTC. Protein: CASSLTNQETQYF.

The chain uses TRBV7-8 and TRBJ2-2; 8 nucleotides line up with TRBD2. The CDR3 has 15 residues. Germline trimming cut 6 bases from V and 4 bases from J; bases unmatched to any gene: 7. CDR1 is SGHVS, CDR2 FQNEAQ, per germline. CDR3 bases: TGTGCCAGCAGAGCGTTAGCGGGGCCCACCGGGGAGCTGTTTTTT. Translated: CASRALAGPTGELFF.

The chain joins TRBV2 to TRBJ2-7, with D tentatively TRBD1 (5 bases). V gave up 4 bases and J gave up 4 bases, with 17 bases separating them. Germline CDR1 reads SNHLY; CDR2 reads FYNNEI. CDR3 length equals 15 residues. CDR3 sequence (DNA): TGTGCCAGCAGTGGGAACTTCAGGGCCGTATACGAGCAGTACTTC. Its translation is CASSGNFRAVYEQYF.

In its sample, this clone is medium-sized (0.01 to 0.1%). DNA for the CDR3: TGTGCCAGCAGTTTATTTATCCCCCTCCACTTT. Protein product: CASSLFIPLHF. The genes are TRBV12-3 or TRBV12-4 and TRBJ1-6, with D hard to call. The V and J ends lost 2 bases and 13 bases respectively, with 6 bases between them. This CDR3 has 11 amino acids.

The V call is TRBV6-5, the J call TRBJ2-1; 7 positions agree with TRBD1. CDR1 and CDR2 (germline): MNHEY, SVGAGI. V was pared by 4 bases and J by 1 base, with 1 base of the junction left unmatched. The CDR3 covers 14 residues. The CDR3 coding sequence is TGTGCCAGCAGTTTGGGACAGTCCTACAATGAGCAGTTCTTC. Translating it yields CASSLGQSYNEQFF.

J is TRBJ1-5 and V is TRBV2; D gene uncertain. Germline lookup yields CDR1 SNHLY and CDR2 FYNNEI. Trimming removed 8 bases at V and 5 bases at J, with 13 bases between. This CDR3 region has 13 residues. DNA for the CDR3: TGTGCCAGCCGTCGGCGGGCGGATCAGCCCCAGCATTTT. It translates to CASRRRADQPQHF.

The genes are TRBV7-6 and TRBJ1-5; TRBD1 matches at 8 bases. Germline lookup yields CDR1 SGHVS and CDR2 FNYEAQ. Trimming at V came to 3 bases and at J to 6 bases, leaving 7 bases not matched to a gene. This CDR3 has 15 residues. The CDR3 reads CASSLGTGVGQPQHF. CDR3 coding DNA: TGTGCCAGCAGCTTGGGGACAGGCGTGGGTCAGCCCCAGCATTTT.

In DNA form, the CDR3 reads TGTGCCAGTAGTCAGGACGGAGACTATGGCTACACCTTC. Its translation is CASSQDGDYGYTF. The rearrangement joins TRBV19 to TRBJ1-2; unclear D gene. This CDR3 comprises 13 residues. Trimming shortened V by 5 bases and J by 3 bases, and 10 bases separated the two germline ends. Germline CDR1 is LNHDA and CDR2 is SQIVND (reference sequence).

This clone was seen once. This chain links TRBV6-5 with TRBJ1-2; the match to TRBD1 covers 7 bases. Unmatched junction bases numbered 10, after V lost 6 bases and J lost 6 bases. This CDR3 comprises 14 residues. Germline-derived CDR1 and CDR2 are MNHEY and SVGAGI. The DNA for the CDR3 is TGTGCCAGCAGGGGCAACAGGGGAATTGATGGCTACACCTTC. Encoded protein: CASRGNRGIDGYTF.

The chain couples TRBV19 to TRBJ1-2, with TRBD1 identical over 8 bases. This CDR3 has 12 amino acids. V trimming: 6 bases; J trimming: 8 bases; junction bases outside the gene matches: 5. Germline V gene lookup returns CDR1 LNHDA and CDR2 SQIVND (reference sequence). The CDR3 coding sequence is TGTGCCAGTAGCCCCGGGACAGGAGGCTACACCTTC. Amino acid sequence: CASSPGTGGYTF.

The V gene is TRBV5-1, the J gene TRBJ2-7; TRBD1 is a possible D gene (6 bases). The V end lost 4 bases, the J end lost 0 bases, and 17 bases lay between the germline ends. CDR1 and CDR2 from the germline V gene are SGHRS and YFSETQ. This CDR3 is built from 16 residues. CDR3 in DNA: TGCGCCAGCAGCACTCCGACAGGCACAACCTCCTACGAGCAGTACTTC. Encoded protein: CASSTPTGTTSYEQYF.

The rearrangement links TRBV29-1 to TRBJ2-7; 7 nucleotides line up with TRBD1. The CDR3 is made up of 14 amino acids. CDR1 SQVTM and CDR2 ANQGSEA come from the germline V gene. V gave up 2 bases and J gave up 2 bases; unmatched junction bases: 6. CDR3 protein: CSVERQGFPYEQYF. As DNA, the CDR3 is TGCAGCGTTGAAAGACAGGGTTTTCCCTACGAGCAGTACTTC.

V and J are TRBV11-3 and TRBJ2-7; possible D gene TRBD2, 5 bases. The CDR3 spans 14 residues. Trimming left V 1 base short and J 9 bases short, with 16 bases between. Germline CDR1 is SGHNT and CDR2 is YENEEA. The CDR3 nucleotides read TGTGCCAGCAGCTTAGGAGCGGTAAGGGTTGGGCAGTACTTC. Translation: CASSLGAVRVGQYF.

The genes are TRBV7-9 and TRBJ1-2, with no clear D. The V end lost 2 bases, the J end lost 8 bases, and 9 bases lay between the germline ends. The CDR3 extends over 12 amino acids. Germline CDR1 reads SEHNR; CDR2 reads FQNEAQ (reference sequence). As DNA, the CDR3 is TGTGCCAGCAGCTTACTGGCCACCGGCTACACCTTC. It specifies CASSLLATGYTF.